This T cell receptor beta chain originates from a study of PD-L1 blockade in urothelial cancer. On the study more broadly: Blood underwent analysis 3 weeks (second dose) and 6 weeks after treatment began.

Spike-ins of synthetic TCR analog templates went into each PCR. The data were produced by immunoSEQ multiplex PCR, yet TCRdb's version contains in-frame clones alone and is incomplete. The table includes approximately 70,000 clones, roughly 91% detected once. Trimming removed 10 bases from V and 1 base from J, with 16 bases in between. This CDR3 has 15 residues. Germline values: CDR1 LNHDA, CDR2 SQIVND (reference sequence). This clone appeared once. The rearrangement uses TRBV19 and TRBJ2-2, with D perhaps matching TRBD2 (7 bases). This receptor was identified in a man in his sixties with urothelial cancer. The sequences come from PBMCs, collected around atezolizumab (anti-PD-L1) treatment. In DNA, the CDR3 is TGTGCCACTCCACGGGGGGCCGTGAACACCGGGGAGCTGTTTTTT. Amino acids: CATPRGAVNTGELFF.